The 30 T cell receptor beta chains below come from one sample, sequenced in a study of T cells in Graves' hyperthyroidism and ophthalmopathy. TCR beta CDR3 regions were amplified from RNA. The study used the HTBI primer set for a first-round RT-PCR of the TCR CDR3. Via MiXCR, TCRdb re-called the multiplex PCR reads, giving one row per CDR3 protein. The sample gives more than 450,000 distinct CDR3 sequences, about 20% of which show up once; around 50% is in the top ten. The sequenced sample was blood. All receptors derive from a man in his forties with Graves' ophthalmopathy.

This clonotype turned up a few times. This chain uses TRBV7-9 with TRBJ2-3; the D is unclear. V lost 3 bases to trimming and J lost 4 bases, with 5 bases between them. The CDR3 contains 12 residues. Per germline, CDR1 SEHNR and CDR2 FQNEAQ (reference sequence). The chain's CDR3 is CASSFAADTQYF. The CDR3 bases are TGTGCCAGCAGCTTCGCCGCAGATACGCAGTATTTT.

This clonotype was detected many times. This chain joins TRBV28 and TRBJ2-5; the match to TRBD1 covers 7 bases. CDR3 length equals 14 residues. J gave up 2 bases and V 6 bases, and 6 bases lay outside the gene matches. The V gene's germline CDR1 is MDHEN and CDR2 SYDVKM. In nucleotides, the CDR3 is TGTGCCAGCAGACCCGGACAGGCTCAAGAGACCCAGTACTTC. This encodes CASRPGQAQETQYF.

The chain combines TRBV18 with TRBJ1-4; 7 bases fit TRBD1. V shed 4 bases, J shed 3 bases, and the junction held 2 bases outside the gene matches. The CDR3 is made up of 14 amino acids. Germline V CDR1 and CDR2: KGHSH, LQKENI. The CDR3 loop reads CASSRDSPNEKLFF. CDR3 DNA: TGTGCCAGCTCACGGGACAGCCCTAATGAAAAACTGTTTTTT.

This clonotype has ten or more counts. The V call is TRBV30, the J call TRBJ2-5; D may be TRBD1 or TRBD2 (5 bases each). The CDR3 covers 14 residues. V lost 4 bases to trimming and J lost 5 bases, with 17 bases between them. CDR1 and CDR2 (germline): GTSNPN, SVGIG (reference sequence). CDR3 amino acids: CAWIGEGPGETQYF. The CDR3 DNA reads TGTGCCTGGATAGGCGAGGGGCCGGGGGAGACCCAGTACTTC.

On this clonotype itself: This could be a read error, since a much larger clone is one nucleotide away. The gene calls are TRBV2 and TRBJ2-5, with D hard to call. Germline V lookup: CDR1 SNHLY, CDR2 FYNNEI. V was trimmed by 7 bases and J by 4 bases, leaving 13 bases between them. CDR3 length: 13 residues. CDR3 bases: TGTGCCAGCAACTACGCAGCGATAGAGACCCAGTACTTC. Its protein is CASNYAAIETQYF.

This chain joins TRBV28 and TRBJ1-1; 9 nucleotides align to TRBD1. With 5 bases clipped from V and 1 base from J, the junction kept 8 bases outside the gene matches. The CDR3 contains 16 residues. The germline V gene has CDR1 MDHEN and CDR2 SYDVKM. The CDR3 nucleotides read TGTGCCAGCAGTCAGGGACAGGGAAGCGGGAACACTGAAGCTTTCTTT. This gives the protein CASSQGQGSGNTEAFF.

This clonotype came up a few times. CDR3 sequence reads: CASQTKMNTEAFF. The CDR3 DNA reads TGTGCCAGCCAGACTAAGATGAACACTGAAGCTTTCTTT. The rearrangement uses TRBV6-1 and TRBJ1-1; unclear D gene. Germline V CDR1 and CDR2: MNHNS, SASEGT. CDR3 length: 13 residues. V gave up 8 bases and J gave up 0 bases, with 10 bases separating them.

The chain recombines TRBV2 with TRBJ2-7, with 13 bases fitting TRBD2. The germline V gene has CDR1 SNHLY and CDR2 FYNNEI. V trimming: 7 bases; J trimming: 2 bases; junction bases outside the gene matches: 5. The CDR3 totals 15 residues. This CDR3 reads CASTRTSGSAYEQYF. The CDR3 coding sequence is TGTGCCAGCACTAGGACTAGCGGGAGTGCCTACGAGCAGTACTTC.

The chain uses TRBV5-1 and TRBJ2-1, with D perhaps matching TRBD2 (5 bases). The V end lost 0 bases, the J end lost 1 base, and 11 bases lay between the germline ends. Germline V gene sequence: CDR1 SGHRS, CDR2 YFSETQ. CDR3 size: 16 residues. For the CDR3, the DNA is TGCGCCAGCAGCTTGGAGCCGACTACGTCCTACAATGAGCAGTTCTTC. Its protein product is CASSLEPTTSYNEQFF. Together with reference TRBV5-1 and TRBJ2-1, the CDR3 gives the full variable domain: KAGVTQTPRYLIKTRGQQVTLSCSPISGHRSVSWYQQTPGQGLQFLFEYFSETQRNKGNFPGRFSGRQFSNSRSEMNVSTLELGDSALYLCASSLEPTTSYNEQFFGPGTRLTVL.

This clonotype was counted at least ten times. CDR3 region: CASSLSGRGQETQYF. CDR3 in DNA: TGTGCCAGCAGCTTAAGCGGCAGGGGTCAGGAGACCCAGTACTTC. V usage is TRBV11-1 and J usage is TRBJ2-5, with a possible D match to TRBD1 (6 bases). This CDR3 has 15 residues. V was cut by 2 bases and J by 5 bases, with 15 bases left in between. The germline gives CDR1 SGHAT, CDR2 FQDESV (reference sequence). Full variable domain (rest looked up from reference TRBV11-1 and TRBJ2-5): EAEVAQSPRYKITEKSQAVAFWCDPISGHATLYWYRQILGQGPELLVQFQDESVVDDSQLPKDRFSAERLKGVDSTLKIQPAELGDSAMYLCASSLSGRGQETQYFGPGTRLLVL.

The CDR3 reads CASSLLRSYRSGANVLTF. The CDR3 DNA follows: TGTGCCAGCAGCTTATTAAGGAGCTATCGCTCTGGGGCCAACGTCCTGACTTTC. This sequence joins TRBV7-8 and TRBJ2-6; no clear D gene. The CDR3 sequence is 18 residues long. Trimming left V 2 bases short and J 0 bases short, with 14 bases between. In germline, CDR1 is SGHVS, CDR2 FQNEAQ.

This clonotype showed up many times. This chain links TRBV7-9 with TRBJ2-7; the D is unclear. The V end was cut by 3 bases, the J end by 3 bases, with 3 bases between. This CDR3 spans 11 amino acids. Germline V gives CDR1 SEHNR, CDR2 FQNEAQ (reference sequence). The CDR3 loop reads CASSFNYEQYF. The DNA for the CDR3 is TGTGCCAGCAGCTTTAACTACGAGCAGTACTTC. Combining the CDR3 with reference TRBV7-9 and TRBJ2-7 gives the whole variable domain DTGVSQNPRHKITKRGQNVTFRCDPISEHNRLYWYRQTLGQGPEFLTYFQNEAQLEKSRLLSDRFSAERPKGSFSTLEIQRTEQGDSAMYLCASSFNYEQYFGPGTRLTVT.

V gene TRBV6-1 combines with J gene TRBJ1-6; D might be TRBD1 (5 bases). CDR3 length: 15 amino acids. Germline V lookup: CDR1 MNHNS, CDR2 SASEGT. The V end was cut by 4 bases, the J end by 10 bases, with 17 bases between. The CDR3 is CASSALAGSGSPLHF. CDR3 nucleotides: TGTGCCAGCAGTGCTCTTGCAGGGTCAGGATCACCCCTCCACTTT.

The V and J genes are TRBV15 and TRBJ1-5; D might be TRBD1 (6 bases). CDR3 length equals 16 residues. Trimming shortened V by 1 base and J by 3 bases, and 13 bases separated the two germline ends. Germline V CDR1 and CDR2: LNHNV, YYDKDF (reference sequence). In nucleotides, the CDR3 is TGTGCCACCAGCAGAGGCGGGGGGCAGAACAATCAGCCCCAGCATTTT. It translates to CATSRGGGQNNQPQHF.

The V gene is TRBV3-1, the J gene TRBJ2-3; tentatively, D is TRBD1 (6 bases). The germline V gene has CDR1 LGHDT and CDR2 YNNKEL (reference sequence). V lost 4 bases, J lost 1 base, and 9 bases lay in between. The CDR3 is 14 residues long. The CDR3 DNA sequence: TGTGCCAGCAGCCGCAGACAGGGCACAGATACGCAGTATTTT. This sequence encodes CASSRRQGTDTQYF.

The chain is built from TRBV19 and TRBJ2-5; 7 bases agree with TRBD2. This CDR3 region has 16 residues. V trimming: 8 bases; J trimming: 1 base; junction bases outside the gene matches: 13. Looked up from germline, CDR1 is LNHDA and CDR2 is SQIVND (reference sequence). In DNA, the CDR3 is TGTGCCAGTGCCTACGGAAGCGGGACTCTCCAAGAGACCCAGTACTTC. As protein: CASAYGSGTLQETQYF.

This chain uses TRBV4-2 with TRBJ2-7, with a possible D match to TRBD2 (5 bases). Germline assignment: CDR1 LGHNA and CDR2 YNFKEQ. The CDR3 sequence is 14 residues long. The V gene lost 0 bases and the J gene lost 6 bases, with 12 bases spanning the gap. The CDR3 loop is CASSQDRLAREQYF. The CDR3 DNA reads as TGTGCCAGCAGCCAAGATAGGCTAGCACGCGAGCAGTACTTC.

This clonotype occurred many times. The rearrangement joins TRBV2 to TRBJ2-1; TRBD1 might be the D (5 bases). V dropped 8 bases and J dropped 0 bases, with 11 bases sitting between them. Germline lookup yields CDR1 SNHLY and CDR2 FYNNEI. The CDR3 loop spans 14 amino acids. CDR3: CASPLQGSYNEQFF. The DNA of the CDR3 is TGTGCCAGCCCCCTCCAGGGCTCCTACAATGAGCAGTTCTTC.

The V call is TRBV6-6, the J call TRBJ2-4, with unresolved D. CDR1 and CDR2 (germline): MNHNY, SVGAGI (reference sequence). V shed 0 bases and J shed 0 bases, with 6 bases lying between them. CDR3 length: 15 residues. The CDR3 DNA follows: TGTGCCAGCAGTTACTCGGAATCAGCCAAAAACATTCAGTACTTC. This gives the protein CASSYSESAKNIQYF.

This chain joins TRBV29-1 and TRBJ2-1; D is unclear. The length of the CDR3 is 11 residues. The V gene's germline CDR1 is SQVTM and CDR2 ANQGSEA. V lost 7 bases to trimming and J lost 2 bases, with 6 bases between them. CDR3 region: CSAGPYNEQFF. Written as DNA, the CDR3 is TGCAGCGCCGGACCCTACAATGAGCAGTTCTTC.

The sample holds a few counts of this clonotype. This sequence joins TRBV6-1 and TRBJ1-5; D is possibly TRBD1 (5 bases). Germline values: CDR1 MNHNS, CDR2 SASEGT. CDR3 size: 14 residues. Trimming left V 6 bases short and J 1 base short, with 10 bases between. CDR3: CASRTGQSNQPQHF. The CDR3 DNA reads TGTGCCAGCAGAACCGGACAAAGCAATCAGCCCCAGCATTTT.

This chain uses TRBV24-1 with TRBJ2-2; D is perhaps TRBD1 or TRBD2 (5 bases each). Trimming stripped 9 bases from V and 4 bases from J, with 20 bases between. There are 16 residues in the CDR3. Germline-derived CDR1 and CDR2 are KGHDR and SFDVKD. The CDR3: CATSTEGHKGTGELFF. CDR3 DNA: TGTGCCACCTCCACCGAGGGGCACAAGGGCACCGGGGAGCTGTTTTTT.

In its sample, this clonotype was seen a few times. In DNA, the CDR3 is TGTGCCAGCAGTGGGTGGGGGAATCAGCCCCAGCATTTT. Its translation is CASSGWGNQPQHF. The chain joins TRBV2 to TRBJ1-5; a weak D match, TRBD1 (5 bases). The V gene lost 4 bases and the J gene lost 4 bases, with 8 bases spanning the gap. The length of the CDR3 is 13 residues. Germline V gives CDR1 SNHLY, CDR2 FYNNEI.

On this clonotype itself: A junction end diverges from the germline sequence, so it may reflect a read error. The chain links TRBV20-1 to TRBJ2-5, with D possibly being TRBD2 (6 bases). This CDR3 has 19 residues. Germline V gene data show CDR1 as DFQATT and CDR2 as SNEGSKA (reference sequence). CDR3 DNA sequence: TGCAGTGCTAGAGATCGGTCGGCGGGGCGCAAACACCAACAAGAGACCCGGTACTTC. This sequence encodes CSARDRSAGRKHQQETRYF.

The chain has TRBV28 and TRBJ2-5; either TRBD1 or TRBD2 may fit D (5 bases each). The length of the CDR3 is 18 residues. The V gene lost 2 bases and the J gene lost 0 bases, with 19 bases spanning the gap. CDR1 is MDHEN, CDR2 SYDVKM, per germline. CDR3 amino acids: CASSLRGPGTRYQETQYF. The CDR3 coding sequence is TGTGCCAGCAGTTTAAGGGGTCCCGGGACCAGGTACCAAGAGACCCAGTACTTC.

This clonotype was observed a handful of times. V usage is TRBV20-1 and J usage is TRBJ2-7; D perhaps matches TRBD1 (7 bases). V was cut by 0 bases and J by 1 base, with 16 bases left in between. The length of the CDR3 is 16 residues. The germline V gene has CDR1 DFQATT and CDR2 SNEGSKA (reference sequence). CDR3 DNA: TGCAGTGCTAGAGATATCGGAGCAGGGGGGTCCTACGAGCAGTACTTC. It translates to CSARDIGAGGSYEQYF.

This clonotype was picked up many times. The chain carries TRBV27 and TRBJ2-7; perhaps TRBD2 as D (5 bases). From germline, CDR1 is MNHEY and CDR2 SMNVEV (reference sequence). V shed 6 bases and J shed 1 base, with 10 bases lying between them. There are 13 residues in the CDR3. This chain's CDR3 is CASSFSGSYEQYF. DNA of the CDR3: TGTGCCAGCAGCTTCAGCGGTTCCTACGAGCAGTACTTC.

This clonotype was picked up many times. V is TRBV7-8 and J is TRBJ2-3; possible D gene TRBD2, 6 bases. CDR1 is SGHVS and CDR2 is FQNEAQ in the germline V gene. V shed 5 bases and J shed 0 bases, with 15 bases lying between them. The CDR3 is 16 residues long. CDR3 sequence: CASSQGIAVSTDTQYF. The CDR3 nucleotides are TGTGCCAGCAGCCAAGGAATAGCGGTGAGCACAGATACGCAGTATTTT.

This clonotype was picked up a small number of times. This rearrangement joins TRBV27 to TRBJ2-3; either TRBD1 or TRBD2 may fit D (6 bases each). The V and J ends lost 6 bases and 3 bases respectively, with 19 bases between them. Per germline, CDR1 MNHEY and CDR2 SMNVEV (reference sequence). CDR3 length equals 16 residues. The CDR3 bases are TGTGCCAGCAGACCTTGGGGGGCCACGGGGACAGATACGCAGTATTTT. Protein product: CASRPWGATGTDTQYF.

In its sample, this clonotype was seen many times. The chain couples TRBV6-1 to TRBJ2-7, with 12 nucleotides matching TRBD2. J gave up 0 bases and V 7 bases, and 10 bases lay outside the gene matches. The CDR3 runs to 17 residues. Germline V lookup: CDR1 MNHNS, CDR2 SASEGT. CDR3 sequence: CASIGTSGFRSSYEQYF. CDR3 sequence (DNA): TGTGCCAGCATCGGGACTAGCGGGTTTAGGAGCTCCTACGAGCAGTACTTC.